The clone carrying this TCR beta chain was seen only a few times. The target antigen is unknown. TCRdb recomputed calls from the 5' RACE reads with MiXCR, one row per CDR3 protein. The table has approximately 190,000 distinct CDR3 sequences, about 17% seen once. The CDR3 spans 14 residues. Germline assignment: CDR1 LGHNA and CDR2 YSLEER. The V end was cut by 2 bases, the J end by 5 bases, with 12 bases between. The entry originates in a study of T-cell memory formation after mild COVID-19. Looking at the study overall: TCR clusters largely stayed donor specific.

Study-wide findings and caveats: Among clones peaking at day 37 in the second wave, SARS-CoV-2 specificity remained unconfirmed. The finding that pre-infection memory included some responding clones suggested that cross-reactive memory joined. Shrinking CD4+ clones were chiefly CM and EM; CD8+ ones were chiefly EMRA.

The rearrangement links TRBV4-3 to TRBJ1-1, with D possibly matching TRBD1 (5 bases). The clonotype originates from an adult woman who had mild COVID-19 (a few samples of this study predate the infection). Cell type and time point are not known. Sequencing input: PBMCs or a T cell subset sorted from them (not recorded which). The chain's CDR3 is CASSQRREGTEAFF. In DNA, the CDR3 is TGCGCCAGCAGCCAACGCAGGGAGGGAACTGAAGCTTTCTTT.